This paragraph reports one T cell receptor (beta chain). The data stem from a study of blood T cell repertoires in COVID-19. The assay was immunoSEQ multiplex PCR, and TCRdb's table has in-frame clones only and misses some. The sample records more than 40,000 clones, 75% to 90% being singletons. The sample was peripheral blood. The sequence was obtained from a human donor in a cohort sampled during active COVID-19. The donor label of this sample is uncertain.

The CDR3 DNA sequence: TGTGCCAGCAGCTTAGGAGGGGGCAGGAGGGAGACCCAGTACTTC. Translated, it gives CASSLGGGRRETQYF. The V gene is TRBV7-3, the J gene TRBJ2-5; TRBD1 might be the D (7 bases). Trimming took 2 bases from V and 5 from J, leaving 15 bases between them. The CDR3 is 15 residues long. CDR1 is SGHTA, CDR2 FQGTGA, per germline.